This T cell receptor (beta chain) was sequenced for a study of T cell responses to AZD1222 COVID-19 vaccine. With V trimmed by 5 bases and J by 5 bases, 8 bases remained unmatched. In germline, CDR1 is SGHVS, CDR2 FQNEAQ. CDR3 length: 15 residues. Method: immunoSEQ multiplex PCR; TCRdb's copy keeps in-frame clones and lacks some. The sample holds 75,000 to 100,000 clones, roughly nine tenths seen once. The clonotype originates from an adult in good health. Here the sequenced sample was peripheral blood, taken on day 0 of AZD1222 vaccination. The rearrangement uses TRBV7-8 and TRBJ1-1, with 10 bases matching TRBD1. CDR3 region: CASSTRQGANTEAFF. The CDR3 coding sequence is TGTGCCAGCAGCACCCGACAGGGGGCGAATACTGAAGCTTTCTTT. Full variable domain (missing parts from reference TRBV7-8 and TRBJ1-1): GAGVSQSPRYKVAKRGQDVALRCDPISGHVSLFWYQQALGQGPEFLTYFQNEAQLDKSGLPSDRFFAERPEGSVSTLKIQRTQQEDSAVYLCASSTRQGANTEAFFGQGTRLTVV.